A selection of T cell receptor beta chains follows, all from one sample in a study of CD8+ T cells in alopecia areata. Data came from immunoSEQ multiplex PCR; TCRdb stores just in-frame clones and leaves some out. The data hold some 170,000 clones, with over 50% observed a single time. The starting material was CD4+ T cells sorted from blood, obtained at week 0. These TCRs come from a human donor with alopecia areata. Both conserved end residues are part of each CDR3. The order of the fields is D gene, CDR3 length, clone size, V gene, J gene, CDR3 protein, CDR3 DNA. The D gene is left open where the match is weak. Only part of the rows carry a size: once, few, many, or a class if the clone is expanded.

D gene: NA; CDR3 length: 15; clone size: NA; V gene: TRBV6-5; J gene: TRBJ1-6; CDR3 protein: CASSLLGASGSPLHF; CDR3 DNA: TGTGCCAGCAGTCTCCTCGGCGCTAGCGGCTCACCCCTCCACTTT
D gene: NA; CDR3 length: 14; clone size: NA; V gene: TRBV11-2; J gene: TRBJ2-5; CDR3 protein: CASSRGEAKETQYF; CDR3 DNA: TGTGCCAGCAGCCGTGGCGAGGCTAAAGAGACCCAGTACTTC
D gene: NA; CDR3 length: 14; clone size: NA; V gene: TRBV7-9; J gene: TRBJ2-7; CDR3 protein: CASSFGGYRNEQYF; CDR3 DNA: TGTGCCAGCAGCTTTGGAGGGTACAGGAACGAGCAGTACTTC
D gene: NA; CDR3 length: 11; clone size: NA; V gene: TRBV11-2; J gene: TRBJ2-5; CDR3 protein: CASSLRETQYF; CDR3 DNA: TGTGCCAGCAGCTTACGAGAGACCCAGTACTTC
D gene: NA; CDR3 length: 12; clone size: NA; V gene: TRBV27; J gene: TRBJ1-5; CDR3 protein: CASWDNNQPQHF; CDR3 DNA: TGTGCCAGCTGGGACAACAATCAGCCCCAGCATTTT
D gene: TRBD1; CDR3 length: 16; clone size: few; V gene: TRBV9; J gene: TRBJ2-5; CDR3 protein: CASSVGRTGGRETQYF; CDR3 DNA: TGTGCCAGCAGCGTAGGTAGGACAGGGGGCCGAGAGACCCAGTACTTC
D gene: TRBD1; CDR3 length: 15; clone size: few; V gene: TRBV6-5; J gene: TRBJ1-6; CDR3 protein: CASSYSQGAKSPLHF; CDR3 DNA: TGTGCCAGCAGTTATTCACAGGGGGCTAAATCACCCCTCCACTTT
D gene: TRBD2; CDR3 length: 16; clone size: NA; V gene: TRBV6-5; J gene: TRBJ2-7; CDR3 protein: CASSYRLRGGSYEQYF; CDR3 DNA: TGTGCCAGCAGTTACCGACTGCGCGGGGGGTCCTACGAGCAGTACTTC
D gene: TRBD1; CDR3 length: 11; clone size: NA; V gene: TRBV29-1; J gene: TRBJ1-2; CDR3 protein: CSIDRDGGYTF; CDR3 DNA: TGCAGCATAGACAGGGATGGTGGCTACACCTTC
D gene: NA; CDR3 length: 14; clone size: NA; V gene: TRBV18; J gene: TRBJ2-5; CDR3 protein: CASSYPGAQETQYF; CDR3 DNA: TGTGCCAGCTCATATCCAGGGGCCCAAGAGACCCAGTACTTC
D gene: NA; CDR3 length: 12; clone size: NA; V gene: TRBV29-1; J gene: TRBJ1-2; CDR3 protein: CSVGGGSYGYTF; CDR3 DNA: TGCAGCGTTGGTGGGGGTAGCTATGGCTACACCTTC
D gene: TRBD2; CDR3 length: 14; clone size: NA; V gene: TRBV6-1; J gene: TRBJ2-5; CDR3 protein: CASSGSGGRETQYF; CDR3 DNA: TGTGCCAGCAGTGGCTCGGGGGGAAGGGAGACCCAGTACTTC
D gene: TRBD1; CDR3 length: 14; clone size: NA; V gene: TRBV9; J gene: TRBJ2-1; CDR3 protein: CASSVVGTGVEQFF; CDR3 DNA: TGTGCCAGCAGCGTAGTTGGGACAGGGGTAGAGCAGTTCTTC
D gene: TRBD1; CDR3 length: 15; clone size: NA; V gene: TRBV6-5; J gene: TRBJ2-1; CDR3 protein: CASSLSIRDRGDKFF; CDR3 DNA: TGTGCCAGCAGTTTATCGATCCGGGACAGGGGAGATAAGTTCTTC